This record covers a single T cell receptor beta chain. Its matching antigen is unknown. This record belongs to a study of post-analysis software for immune sequencing data. Study-wide background: As for disease course, relapsing-remitting, secondary progressive and progressive-relapsing multiple sclerosis were all included.

J lost 7 bases, V lost 0 bases, and 5 bases had no gene match. The CDR3 runs to 15 residues. Germline loops: CDR1 LGHNA, CDR2 YSLEER. Points from the study as a whole: Compared against controls, patients with multiple sclerosis displayed significantly lower normalized Chao1 diversity. When patients were compared with controls, a handful of TRBV segments were more frequent, TRBV5-6, TRBV5-1 and TRBV20-1 among them. F measure grouped same-batch samples tightly together.

Unique molecular identifiers were carried by the TCR beta cDNA libraries. Input of about 0.95 to 11 million T cells yielded 500,000 to 650,000 cDNA molecules. TCRdb reanalysed the PCR reads using MiXCR and keeps one entry per CDR3 protein. The sample lists 350,000 to 450,000 distinct CDR3 sequences, approximately 39% occurring once. This clonotype was obtained from a girl between 2 and 10 years old with multiple sclerosis. Material: blood. The rearrangement uses TRBV4-3 and TRBJ2-1; TRBD2 matches 8 bases. CDR3 DNA: TGCGCCAGCAGCCAAGAGGCTAGCGGGTGGAATGAGCAGTTCTTC. It codes for CASSQEASGWNEQFF.